Reported below is one T cell receptor (beta chain). This clone was picked up a small number of times. The target of this receptor is not known. Base qualities are not provided; no much larger clone lies one nucleotide away. This record belongs to a study of high-grade serous ovarian cancer treatment subgroups (dated by TCRdb to 2020 to 2022). Describing the broader study: On average, each sample produced 14,000 to 15,000 sequencing reads and some 7,000 unique TCR beta rearrangements. The study examined TCR beta repertoires in high-grade serous ovarian cancer patients who were grouped under a laparoscopic triage algorithm by complete gross resection or by neoadjuvant chemotherapy response. A cohort of 30 patients was included: roughly ten with no residual disease after primary surgery (R0), roughly ten who were excellent NACT responders, and roughly ten who were poor NACT responders. One primary tumor sample and two metastatic tumor samples were contributed by each patient, so that 90 samples were obtained in total.

The roughly 95 tumor samples underwent high-throughput TCR profiling with ImmunoSEQ. The paper's processing steps were these. Repertoire diversity metrics included richness (unique productive sequences), clonality, evenness and relatedness; Bhattacharyya coefficient assessed similarity between samples. A sensitivity analysis that removed TCRs with fewer than two reads produced consistent conclusions. TCRdb retrieved this table from immuneACCESS and kept in-frame rearrangements only. Not all clones are present; in checked studies, unresolved V genes account for under half, and no reason is known for the remainder. The DNA gave D and trimming, while V, J and clone size come from that table. In all, the sample holds approximately 900 clones, and around four fifths of those were seen once. The ten largest account for roughly 17% of the sample. Trimming leaves V shorter by 4 bases and J shorter by 6 bases, with the junction holding 3 bases beyond the gene matches. The germline V gene (reference sequence) yields LNHDA for CDR1 and SQIVND for CDR2. The CDR3 goes from the cysteine to the phenylalanine over 13 residues. Left in the record is the CDR3 DNA by itself, 39 bases read in frame from the first base.

Results and caveats for the whole study, not just this receptor: TCR clonal relatedness correlated positively with neoantigen level and, by trend, with copy number variation and mutation load from whole-genome sequencing. Because bulk tumor TCR sequencing provided no spatial information, insight into HGSC tumor complexity and diversity was limited. TCR repertoire analyses focused on CDR3; CDR1 and CDR2 were not analyzed. Repertoire similarity between tumors from the same patient ranged from about 0.095 to 0.85, while tumors from different patients showed almost no similarity.

Collection of tumor samples took place before definitive surgery or chemotherapy. The MD Anderson Biospecimen Extraction Resource handled genomic DNA extraction, while the MD Anderson Cancer Genomics Laboratory carried out the TCR sequencing. Sequences were obtained from tumor tissue. The TCR was taken from a human donor with high-grade serous ovarian cancer. The chain is made from TRBV19 and TRBJ1-2; 9 middle bases align to TRBD1. The bases read TGTGCCAGTAGTACGACAGGGGGGGATGGCTACACCTTC. Its amino acids are CASSTTGGDGYTF.